This note documents a single T cell receptor beta chain sequence. In TCRdb, the RT-PCR reads were re-called with MiXCR into one record per CDR3 protein. The sample has about 500,000 distinct CDR3 sequences; about 15% are singletons. The CDR3 is made up of 14 amino acids. V dropped 4 bases and J dropped 5 bases, with 12 bases sitting between them. The data originate from a study of response to subunit inactivated influenza vaccine. The receptor's source is a man between 50 and 75 years old who received an inactivated influenza vaccine. Source: CD4+ T cells sorted from PBMCs, taken less than 30 months after vaccination. This rearrangement joins TRBV12-3 or TRBV12-4 to TRBJ1-5; D is unresolved. Written as DNA, the CDR3 is TGTGCCAGCAGTTACGACATCCTCGATCAGCCCCAGCATTTT. Its protein is CASSYDILDQPQHF.